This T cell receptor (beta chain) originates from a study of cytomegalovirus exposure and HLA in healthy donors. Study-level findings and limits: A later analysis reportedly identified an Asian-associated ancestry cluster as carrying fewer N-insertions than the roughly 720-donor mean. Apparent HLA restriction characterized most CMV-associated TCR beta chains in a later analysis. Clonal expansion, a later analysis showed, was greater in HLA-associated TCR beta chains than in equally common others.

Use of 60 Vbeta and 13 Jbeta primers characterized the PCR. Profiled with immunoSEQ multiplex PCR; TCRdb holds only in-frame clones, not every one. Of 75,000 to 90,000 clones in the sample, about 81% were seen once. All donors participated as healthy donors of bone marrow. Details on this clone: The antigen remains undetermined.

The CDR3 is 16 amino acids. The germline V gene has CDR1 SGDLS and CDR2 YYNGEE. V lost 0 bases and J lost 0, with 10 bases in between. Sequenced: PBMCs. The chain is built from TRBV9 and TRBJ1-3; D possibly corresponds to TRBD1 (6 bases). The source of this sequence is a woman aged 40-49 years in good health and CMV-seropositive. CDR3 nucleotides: TGTGCCAGCAGCGTAGATGGGGGCTTCTCTGGAAACACCATATATTTT. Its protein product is CASSVDGGFSGNTIYF.